These 31 T cell receptor beta chains originate from one sample sequenced in a study of shared clonotypes between healthy human individuals. The repertoire was sequenced with immunoSEQ multiplex PCR; TCRdb's copy has only in-frame clones and lacks some. The sample consists of some 1,400,000 clones, over 95% of them appearing once. The sample taken for sequencing was naive CD4+ T cells sorted from blood. Subset defined: CD45RA+ positively selected. Receptors were obtained from a young man in good health.

The rearrangement joins TRBV5-4 to TRBJ1-1; D is ambiguous. V lost 3 bases and J lost 3, with 12 bases in between. The CDR3 runs 14 residues. Germline CDR1 and CDR2: SGHNT and YYREEE (reference sequence). The CDR3 sequence: CASSSSQMYTEAFF. CDR3 coding DNA: TGTGCCAGCAGCTCTTCCCAGATGTACACTGAAGCTTTCTTT. The variable domain in full, with the rest retrieved from reference TRBV5-4 and TRBJ1-1, is ETGVTQSPTHLIKTRGQQVTLRCSSQSGHNTVSWYQQALGQGPQFIFQYYREEENGRGNFPPRFSGLQFPNYSSELNVNALELDDSALYLCASSSSQMYTEAFFGQGTRLTVV.

Turning to this clone: Other DNA variants within this sample encode the same CDR3. CDR3 in amino acids: CSVGAANTGELFF. DNA for the CDR3: TGCAGCGTTGGGGCAGCGAACACCGGGGAGCTGTTTTTT. The rearrangement joins TRBV29-1 to TRBJ2-2; no definite D call. The CDR3 has 13 residues. Germline V CDR1 and CDR2: SQVTM, ANQGSEA. Trimming removed 4 bases from V and 0 bases from J, with 6 bases in between.

The V gene is TRBV30, the J gene TRBJ2-3; D may be TRBD2 (6 bases). The CDR3 totals 14 residues. From germline, CDR1 is GTSNPN and CDR2 SVGIG (reference sequence). V lost 4 bases and J lost 5, with 16 bases in between. The CDR3 region is CAWNPGRRKDTQYF. The CDR3 DNA sequence: TGTGCCTGGAACCCCGGGAGACGGAAAGATACGCAGTATTTT. Full variable domain (rest looked up from reference TRBV30 and TRBJ2-3): SQTIHQWPATLVQPVGSPLSLECTVEGTSNPNLYWYRQAAGRGLQLLFYSVGIGQISSEVPQNLSASRPQDRQFILSSKKLLLSDSGFYLCAWNPGRRKDTQYFGPGTRLTVL.

This chain links TRBV15 with TRBJ2-3; D not resolved. This CDR3 comprises 14 residues. Germline CDR1 LNHNV, CDR2 YYDKDF (reference sequence). The V gene lost 2 bases and the J gene lost 10 bases, with 16 bases spanning the gap. The CDR3 here is CATSRMSVVGPQYF. The CDR3 DNA follows: TGTGCCACCAGCAGAATGTCCGTGGTGGGCCCGCAGTATTTT.

V and J are TRBV30 and TRBJ2-1, with TRBD2 matching 7 bases. This CDR3 has 15 amino acids. Germline V gives CDR1 GTSNPN, CDR2 SVGIG (reference sequence). V gave up 5 bases and J gave up 8 bases; unmatched junction bases: 15. Written as DNA, the CDR3 is TGTGCCTGGGACCGTCGGGGGAGGGCCTGGTATGAGCAGTTCTTC. Protein product: CAWDRRGRAWYEQFF.

The chain carries TRBV5-4 and TRBJ2-6; D call uncertain. Trimming shortened V by 0 bases and J by 2 bases, and 6 bases separated the two germline ends. The CDR3 is 15 amino acids. Germline-derived CDR1 and CDR2 are SGHNT and YYREEE (reference sequence). CDR3: CASSLVGAGANVLTF. CDR3 nucleotides: TGTGCCAGCAGCTTGGTGGGCGCTGGGGCCAACGTCCTGACTTTC.

The table lists this clone with a count of one. This rearrangement joins TRBV30 to TRBJ2-5; no definite D call. The germline V and J ends were trimmed by 0 bases and 7 bases, with 6 bases remaining between them. This CDR3 is 11 amino acids long. Germline values: CDR1 GTSNPN, CDR2 SVGIG (reference sequence). The CDR3: CAWSVGRTQYF. Here the CDR3 DNA reads TGTGCCTGGAGTGTAGGGCGGACCCAGTACTTC.

V is TRBV11-2 and J is TRBJ2-5; the D gene is possibly TRBD2 (5 bases). V was cut by 2 bases and J by 4 bases, with 11 bases left in between. Germline-derived CDR1 and CDR2 are SGHAT and FQNNGV. This CDR3 region has 14 residues. The DNA of the CDR3 is TGTGCCAGCAGCTTAACGGCGGGTCGAGAGACCCAGTACTTC. It encodes CASSLTAGRETQYF.

The rearrangement uses TRBV11-2 and TRBJ2-5; 9 bases agree with TRBD1. The CDR3 is 17 amino acids. Germline CDR1 SGHAT, CDR2 FQNNGV. The trim removed 0 bases at V and 7 bases at J, leaving 12 bases unmatched. The DNA for the CDR3 is TGTGCCAGCAGCTTAGATTTGTCAACAGGGGGCTTCGGGACCCAGTACTTC. Its translation: CASSLDLSTGGFGTQYF.

V and J are TRBV18 and TRBJ2-1; TRBD1 or TRBD2 may be the D gene (6 bases each). The CDR3 consists of 18 residues. The V end was cut by 3 bases, the J end by 0 bases, with 18 bases between. Germline values: CDR1 KGHSH, CDR2 LQKENI. CDR3 region: CASSPAGPGVGSYNEQFF. DNA for the CDR3: TGTGCCAGCTCACCCGCGGGGCCAGGGGTGGGCTCCTACAATGAGCAGTTCTTC. Full variable domain (remainder filled in from reference TRBV18 and TRBJ2-1): NAGVMQNPRHLVRRRGQEARLRCSPMKGHSHVYWYRQLPEEGLKFMVYLQKENIIDESGMPKERFSAEFPKEGPSILRIQQVVRGDSAAYFCASSPAGPGVGSYNEQFFGPGTRLTVL.

Concerning this clone: This sample includes further DNA sequences coding for the same CDR3. The V and J genes are TRBV5-1 and TRBJ1-2; 11 bases are shared with TRBD1. The germline CDR1 and CDR2 sequences are SGHRS and YFSETQ. V shed 0 bases and J 6 bases; nucleotides not matched to a gene: 4. The CDR3 has 15 amino acids. The CDR3 coding sequence is TGCGCCAGCAGCTTGGGGACAGGGGGCGTGGATGGCTACACCTTC. It encodes CASSLGTGGVDGYTF.

The gene calls are TRBV6-1 and TRBJ1-3; D uncertain. The CDR3 contains 13 residues. V lost 6 bases, J lost 4 bases, and 10 bases lay in between. Germline loops: CDR1 MNHNS, CDR2 SASEGT. CDR3 in amino acids: CASSPGRGNTIYF. Here the CDR3 DNA reads TGTGCCAGCAGCCCGGGCAGGGGAAACACCATATATTTT.

The chain uses TRBV9 and TRBJ2-7; the D gene is possibly TRBD2 (7 bases). The CDR3 totals 15 residues. V lost 0 bases to trimming and J lost 3 bases, with 13 bases between them. Germline V gene lookup returns CDR1 SGDLS and CDR2 YYNGEE. DNA of the CDR3: TGTGCCAGCAGCGTAGCGGGAGCGGGACACTACGAGCAGTACTTC. Translation gives CASSVAGAGHYEQYF.

This chain connects TRBV27 to TRBJ2-1, with D possibly TRBD2 on 5 matching bases. The CDR3 extends over 16 amino acids. Germline values: CDR1 MNHEY, CDR2 SMNVEV (reference sequence). Between the trimmed V and J ends, which lost 2 bases and 0 bases, there was a span of 11 bases. The CDR3 coding sequence is TGTGCCAGCAGTTTACAAAGGACTTACTCCTACAATGAGCAGTTCTTC. It specifies CASSLQRTYSYNEQFF.

The chain has TRBV20-1 and TRBJ2-1; D gene unclear. Germline V gives CDR1 DFQATT, CDR2 SNEGSKA (reference sequence). The CDR3 loop spans 11 amino acids. Trimming pared 6 bases from V and 9 bases from J, leaving 12 bases between. CDR3 amino acids: CSAPQLVEQFF. Written as DNA, the CDR3 is TGCAGTGCCCCGCAGTTGGTTGAGCAGTTCTTC.

The gene calls are TRBV4-1 and TRBJ2-7; D might be TRBD1 or TRBD2, each matching 5 bases. From germline, CDR1 is MGHRA and CDR2 YSYEKL. The V gene lost 1 base and the J gene lost 1 base, with 17 bases spanning the gap. The CDR3 sequence is 17 residues long. This CDR3 reads CASSQGITGTPSYEQYF. The CDR3 nucleotides read TGCGCCAGCAGCCAAGGCATAACCGGGACCCCTTCCTACGAGCAGTACTTC.

This chain joins TRBV5-1 and TRBJ1-3, with D possibly matching TRBD1 (5 bases). The CDR3 runs to 16 residues. Deletions cut 4 bases from V and 0 bases from J, with 14 bases between. Germline values: CDR1 SGHRS, CDR2 YFSETQ. DNA for the CDR3: TGCGCCAGCAGCCACGGGGGAGGCGACTCTGGAAACACCATATATTTT. Residues: CASSHGGGDSGNTIYF.

The chain links TRBV29-1 to TRBJ2-7; D is perhaps TRBD1 (7 bases). Germline CDR1 SQVTM, CDR2 ANQGSEA. Trimming removed 6 bases from V and 3 bases from J, with 15 bases in between. The CDR3 runs to 13 residues. The CDR3: CSVRRDRNYEQYF. As DNA, the CDR3 is TGCAGCGTGCGGCGGGACAGAAACTACGAGCAGTACTTC.

This chain connects TRBV7-6 to TRBJ2-2; possible D gene TRBD2, 5 bases. Per the germline V gene, CDR1 is SGHVS and CDR2 is FNYEAQ. CDR3 length: 15 residues. Trimming removed 6 bases at V and 4 bases at J, with 15 bases between. CDR3: CASSLGRVPTGELFF. Written as DNA, the CDR3 is TGTGCCAGCAGTCTAGGGCGGGTACCCACCGGGGAGCTGTTTTTT.

The chain joins TRBV19 to TRBJ1-2; D call uncertain. The CDR3 has 13 amino acids. V lost 7 bases and J lost 2, with 11 bases in between. Germline values: CDR1 LNHDA, CDR2 SQIVND (reference sequence). CDR3 in DNA: TGTGCCAGTAACGGACGGCGGAACTATGGCTACACCTTC. Its translation is CASNGRRNYGYTF.

The chain has TRBV2 and TRBJ2-7, with D maybe TRBD1 (6 bases). V was pared by 6 bases and J by 0 bases, with 12 bases between. CDR1 is SNHLY, CDR2 FYNNEI, per germline. The CDR3 contains 14 residues. CDR3: CASREQGSSYEQYF. The DNA for the CDR3 is TGTGCCAGCAGGGAGCAGGGGAGCTCCTACGAGCAGTACTTC.

This rearrangement joins TRBV5-4 to TRBJ2-7; TRBD2 aligns across 7 bases. Germline V gene lookup returns CDR1 SGHNT and CDR2 YYREEE (reference sequence). V gave up 4 bases and J gave up 3 bases; unmatched junction bases: 13. The CDR3 extends over 16 amino acids. The CDR3 DNA reads as TGTGCCAGCAGCCCCACTGGGACTACCGCAATCTACGAGCAGTACTTC. Amino acid sequence: CASSPTGTTAIYEQYF.

The V gene is TRBV4-1, the J gene TRBJ2-5, with unresolved D. The V end was cut by 0 bases, the J end by 1 base, with 9 bases between. Per germline, CDR1 MGHRA and CDR2 YSYEKL. The CDR3 length is 15 residues. For the CDR3, the DNA is TGCGCCAGCAGCCAAGATAGGAGCCGCCAAGAGACCCAGTACTTC. Amino acids: CASSQDRSRQETQYF.

The gene calls are TRBV9 and TRBJ1-1; D not resolved. The V gene's germline CDR1 is SGDLS and CDR2 YYNGEE. The length of the CDR3 is 15 residues. Between the trimmed V and J ends, which lost 0 bases and 6 bases, there was a span of 15 bases. The CDR3 DNA is TGTGCCAGCAGCGTAGTAGGGTCGTTTGGCTCTGAAGCTTTCTTT. This gives the protein CASSVVGSFGSEAFF.

The V call is TRBV10-3, the J call TRBJ2-5; 13 bases align to TRBD2. The CDR3 extends over 17 amino acids. Germline trimming cut 3 bases from V and 2 bases from J; bases unmatched to any gene: 6. CDR1 and CDR2 from the germline V gene are ENHRY and SYGVKD. The CDR3 DNA follows: TGTGCCATCAGTGATACTAGCGGGAGGGCCAGGCAAGAGACCCAGTACTTC. Its translation: CAISDTSGRARQETQYF.

The V call is TRBV18, the J call TRBJ2-3; tentatively, D is TRBD1 or TRBD2 (5 bases each). Between the trimmed V and J ends, which lost 4 bases and 4 bases, there was a span of 18 bases. The V gene's germline CDR1 is KGHSH and CDR2 LQKENI. This CDR3 contains 16 residues. The CDR3 reads CASSHRGQGRSDTQYF. In DNA, the CDR3 is TGTGCCAGCTCACACCGGGGTCAGGGTCGGTCAGATACGCAGTATTTT.

A remark on this clone: This sample also contains other DNA sequences that code for the same CDR3. The V gene is TRBV9, the J gene TRBJ1-5; D ambiguous. The CDR3 runs 15 residues. Trimming removed 3 bases from V and 0 bases from J, with 10 bases in between. Germline assignment: CDR1 SGDLS and CDR2 YYNGEE. CDR3 sequence (DNA): TGTGCCAGCAGCGCAACGGGGTATAGCAATCAGCCCCAGCATTTT. Its translation: CASSATGYSNQPQHF.

For this clone: Other DNA sequences in the sample encode the same CDR3. The V and J genes are TRBV7-6 and TRBJ2-5; TRBD1 agrees at 7 bases. Germline V gene lookup returns CDR1 SGHVS and CDR2 FNYEAQ. The CDR3 consists of 14 residues. The junction had 3 bases not matched to a gene; V was cut back by 1 base and J by 4 bases. The CDR3 loop reads CASSLVSGGETQYF. The DNA for the CDR3 is TGTGCCAGCAGCTTAGTCTCAGGGGGAGAGACCCAGTACTTC.

This chain links TRBV19 with TRBJ2-2; 9 nucleotides line up with TRBD2. The CDR3 length is 15 residues. Germline V gives CDR1 LNHDA, CDR2 SQIVND (reference sequence). The trim removed 7 bases at V and 4 bases at J, leaving 7 bases unmatched. CDR3 DNA sequence: TGTGCCAGTACCCCCCTAGCGGGAACCACCGGGGAGCTGTTTTTT. Translated, it gives CASTPLAGTTGELFF.

The chain links TRBV9 to TRBJ2-5, with 14 bases identical to TRBD2. Germline loops: CDR1 SGDLS, CDR2 YYNGEE. V gave up 4 bases and J gave up 5 bases; unmatched junction bases: 4. The CDR3 is 15 amino acids. The CDR3 bases are TGTGCCAGCAGCATCAGACTAGCGGGAGGGGAGACCCAGTACTTC. Residues: CASSIRLAGGETQYF.

The CDR3: CASSPSVGERGEQFF. For the CDR3, the DNA is TGTGCCAGCAGCCCCTCCGTGGGGGAGAGAGGTGAGCAGTTCTTC. The chain combines TRBV7-9 with TRBJ2-1; D may be TRBD1 or TRBD2 (5 bases each). V lost 5 bases and J lost 9, with 20 bases in between. Germline V lookup: CDR1 SEHNR, CDR2 FQNEAQ (reference sequence). This CDR3 has 15 amino acids.